The 14 T cell receptor beta chains below all came from one sample that was sequenced in a study of blood T cell repertoires in COVID-19. Produced via immunoSEQ multiplex PCR; TCRdb's table is partial and in-frame only. Among a few hundred thousand clones listed, just under 90% were seen once. The sequencing sample was made of PBMCs or T cells enriched from blood (not recorded which). These receptors all stem from a woman aged 45-59 years who had recovered from COVID-19.

V gene TRBV4-3 combines with J gene TRBJ2-1; 10 bases fit TRBD2. The CDR3 loop spans 16 amino acids. The ends lost 5 bases at V and 8 bases at J; junction bases unmatched: 12. Germline V gives CDR1 LGHNA, CDR2 YSLEER. The CDR3 loop is CASSTQSGLAGDEQFF. Here the CDR3 DNA reads TGCGCCAGCAGCACCCAATCAGGGCTAGCGGGGGATGAGCAGTTCTTC.

The chain couples TRBV19 to TRBJ1-2; D is undetermined. CDR1 is LNHDA and CDR2 is SQIVND in the germline V gene (reference sequence). V was clipped by 8 bases and J by 0 bases, with 10 bases between them. This CDR3 is 13 amino acids long. This chain's CDR3 is CASSGVTNYGYTF. The CDR3 DNA sequence: TGTGCCAGTTCAGGTGTGACTAACTATGGCTACACCTTC.

V gene TRBV4-2 combines with J gene TRBJ2-7, with 10 nucleotides matching TRBD2. This CDR3 has 15 amino acids. The germline CDR1 and CDR2 sequences are LGHNA and YNFKEQ. With 3 bases clipped from V and 3 bases from J, the junction kept 5 bases outside the gene matches. CDR3 DNA: TGTGCCAGCAGCCAGCCTAGCGGGGGATTCTACGAGCAGTACTTC. Translating gives CASSQPSGGFYEQYF.

In its sample, this clone was seen once. J is TRBJ2-7 and V is TRBV14; D is uncertain. Germline CDR1 and CDR2: SGHDN and FVKESK. The CDR3 extends over 12 amino acids. The V gene lost 2 bases and the J gene lost 6 bases, with 8 bases spanning the gap. The CDR3 DNA sequence: TGTGCCAGCAGCCAAACTACCTCCGAGCAGTACTTC. Translating it yields CASSQTTSEQYF.

This clone came up once. The rearrangement uses TRBV11-2 and TRBJ2-7, with D perhaps matching TRBD2 (7 bases). Germline values: CDR1 SGHAT, CDR2 FQNNGV. V shed 3 bases and J shed 2 bases, with 14 bases lying between them. CDR3 length: 15 amino acids. CDR3: CASSFYGGGTYEQYF. The CDR3 DNA sequence: TGTGCCAGCAGCTTTTATGGGGGGGGCACCTACGAGCAGTACTTC.

This rearrangement joins TRBV5-6 to TRBJ2-1; D gene ambiguous. From germline, CDR1 is SGHDT and CDR2 YYEEEE. Trimming removed 0 bases from V and 5 bases from J, with 15 bases in between. The CDR3 contains 16 residues. The CDR3, as DNA: TGTGCCAGCAGCTTGGGCCTGAGCTGGTCGAACAATGAGCAGTTCTTC. It specifies CASSLGLSWSNNEQFF.

The V call is TRBV7-2, the J call TRBJ2-4; TRBD2 agrees at 15 bases. This CDR3 is 16 amino acids long. Germline CDR1 and CDR2: SGHTA and FQGNSA. The V segment lost 5 bases and the J segment 6 bases; nucleotides outside the gene matches: 5. CDR3 in amino acids: CASSPGLAGGLNIQYF. The CDR3 region has the DNA TGTGCCAGCAGCCCCGGACTAGCGGGGGGGTTAAACATTCAGTACTTC.

The CDR3 nucleotides are TGTGCCAGCGGAATCCGGGACAGGGTTAGGTCTGAGCAGTTCTTC. It specifies CASGIRDRVRSEQFF. The gene calls are TRBV11-2 and TRBJ2-1; TRBD1 matches at 9 bases. The length of the CDR3 is 15 residues. Germline V CDR1 and CDR2: SGHAT, FQNNGV. The V gene end was trimmed by 8 bases and the J gene end by 9 bases; junction bases not matched to a gene: 14.

This chain uses TRBV11-3 with TRBJ2-5, with 9 bases lining up with TRBD2. The length of the CDR3 is 15 residues. Per the germline V gene, CDR1 is SGHNT and CDR2 is YENEEA. J lost 3 bases, V lost 2 bases, and 4 bases had no gene match. CDR3 region: CASSLSGLAEETQYF. In DNA form, the CDR3 reads TGTGCCAGCAGCTTATCGGGACTAGCCGAAGAGACCCAGTACTTC.

V and J are TRBV7-2 and TRBJ2-5; TRBD1 matches at 9 bases. Per the germline V gene, CDR1 is SGHTA and CDR2 is FQGNSA. The CDR3 extends over 15 amino acids. Germline trimming cut 6 bases from V and 4 bases from J; bases unmatched to any gene: 9. CDR3 sequence reads: CASRQQGARRETQYF. The CDR3 DNA sequence: TGTGCCAGCAGGCAACAGGGGGCGCGTAGAGAGACCCAGTACTTC.

The chain is built from TRBV9 and TRBJ1-2, with D possibly being TRBD1 (5 bases). The germline CDR1 and CDR2 sequences are SGDLS and YYNGEE. The CDR3 spans 15 residues. V lost 0 bases, J lost 1 base, and 10 bases lay in between. CDR3 residues: CASSVGAGRNYGYTF. For the CDR3, the DNA is TGTGCCAGCAGCGTAGGGGCAGGGCGTAACTATGGCTACACCTTC.

The chain combines TRBV5-1 with TRBJ2-1, with 8 bases that match TRBD2. V gave up 0 bases and J gave up 4 bases; unmatched junction bases: 6. The CDR3 is 16 amino acids. Germline V lookup: CDR1 SGHRS, CDR2 YFSETQ. For the CDR3, the DNA is TGCGCCAGCAGCTTGGTTGCGGGGGGTAAATACAATGAGCAGTTCTTC. Its protein is CASSLVAGGKYNEQFF.

Turning to this clone: This sample includes further DNA sequences coding for the same CDR3. J is TRBJ1-6 and V is TRBV7-8; D ambiguous. This CDR3 contains 15 residues. V was trimmed by 1 base and J by 1 base, leaving 5 bases between them. Germline loops: CDR1 SGHVS, CDR2 FQNEAQ. CDR3 sequence: CASSLGGSYNSPLHF. DNA for the CDR3: TGTGCCAGCAGCTTAGGAGGGTCCTATAATTCACCCCTCCACTTT.

The chain has TRBV6-5 and TRBJ2-7, with a weak D call TRBD2 (5 bases). CDR1 is MNHEY and CDR2 is SVGAGI in the germline V gene. The ends were cut back, 6 bases at V and 0 bases at J, with 12 bases in the middle. The CDR3 loop spans 14 amino acids. The CDR3 is CASSVVGGSYEQYF. The CDR3 coding sequence is TGTGCCAGCAGCGTCGTCGGAGGCTCCTACGAGCAGTACTTC.